This T cell receptor (beta chain) stems from a study of cytomegalovirus exposure and HLA in healthy donors (dated by TCRdb to about 2017). At the level of the whole study: The roughly 650 repertoires of the first cohort and the roughly 120 validation repertoires were produced on the same platform, according to a later analysis. The aim of the study was to test whether cataloging public T cell receptors could identify signatures of past pathogen exposure. In addition to the first cohort of 666 subjects, a separate validation cohort of about 120 different subjects was used. High-throughput TCR immunosequencing, statistical association of individual TCRs with disease status, and machine learning were combined to predict cytomegalovirus infection status.

What the research found in general, with its limitations: The classifier was reported to diagnose cytomegalovirus status with high specificity and sensitivity in both the original cohort and the validation cohort. In a later analysis, TCRs clustered in the first cohort were found to also tend to co-occur in the 110 or so validation repertoires, with 90% to 95% of cluster scores above 0. Three of the identified cytomegalovirus-associated TCR beta chains were confirmed in vitro to be specific for cytomegalovirus antigens. According to the authors, the approach could potentially be generalized to other disease states and immunological phenotypes. All 120 or so repertoires were used to score co-occurrence in the validation cohort in a later analysis, because that analysis had no HLA typing for the cohort. Most TCR sequences were seen in very few donors, while some public TCRs were found in many individuals. The study gave a list of 150 to 200 TCR beta chains associated with cytomegalovirus.

The germline V gene provides CDR1 MDHEN and CDR2 SYDVKM. The trim is 3 bases for V and 4 bases for J, with a gap of 13 bases between the germline ends. The CDR3, from cysteine to phenylalanine, totals 15 residues. Just the 45-base CDR3 DNA is kept, in frame starting at base 1. Donors formed part of the validation cohort, which comprised about 130 subjects and was distinct from the first cohort of roughly 600 subjects. Receptors were amplified or captured by the immunoSEQ multiplex PCR assay. As for the original processing: A statistical classification framework was developed to diagnose cytomegalovirus status using the catalog of TCR beta chain sequences. Not all clones reach the TCRdb copy of this immuneACCESS table, which keeps in-frame sequences only. Checked studies attribute under half of the gap to unresolved V genes and leave the rest unexplained. The DNA was the basis for D and trimming; V, J and clone size are from that table. For this sample there are around 52,000 clones; about 90% appear just once. The ten most abundant clones make up under 7.5% of the sample.

Details on this clone: Its antigen specificity is not known. No much larger clone exists at a distance of one base, and base qualities are not known.

Source material: PBMCs. The sequence links TRBV28 to TRBJ1-3; no confident D gene assignment can be made. The receptor was isolated from a woman aged 30 to 39 in good health and CMV-seronegative. The DNA is as follows: TGTGCCAGCAGTTTCGCGAGGGCGTCAGGAAACACCATATATTTT. Its coded protein is CASSFARASGNTIYF. With the rest looked up from the reference TRBV28 and TRBJ1-3 genes rather than sequenced, the full variable domain is DVKVTQSSRYLVKRTGEKVFLECVQDMDHENMFWYRQDPGLGLRLIYFSYDVKMKEKGDIPEGYSVSREKKERFSLILESASTNQTSMYLCASSFARASGNTIYFGEGSWLTVV.